The 32 T cell receptor beta chains below were found in one sample sequenced in a study of blood T cell repertoires in COVID-19 (dated by TCRdb to the early 2020s). Library preparation was by the immunoSEQ multiplex PCR assay. Sourced from immuneACCESS, this table was stored by TCRdb with only in-frame sequences that have V and J called. A share of the clones is absent; for the studies checked, an unresolved V gene accounts for under half, and the remainder has no known explanation. The sample contains roughly 62,000 clones, roughly 86% of them found a single time. About 7.4% of the sample goes to the ten largest clones. The sample comprised peripheral blood. The source is a human donor with active COVID-19. The donor label of this sample is uncertain.

The chain couples TRBV5-1 to TRBJ1-2; TRBD1 aligns across 7 bases. Trimming removed 4 bases from V and 5 bases from J; junction bases left unmatched: 8. Germline assignment: CDR1 SGHRS and CDR2 YFSETQ. The CDR3 length is 14 residues. DNA for the CDR3: TGCGCCAGCAGCCCCCGGGACAGCAGTTATGGCTACACCTTC. This codes for CASSPRDSSYGYTF.

The J gene is TRBJ1-5, the V gene TRBV5-8; TRBD1 agrees at 7 bases. The CDR3 is 15 residues long. Germline V gene lookup returns CDR1 SGHTS and CDR2 YDEGEE. Germline trimming cut 7 bases from V and 1 base from J; bases unmatched to any gene: 8. The CDR3 bases are TGTGCCAGCGGTTCGGGACAGAAGAGCAATCAGCCCCAGCATTTT. This sequence encodes CASGSGQKSNQPQHF.

The chain links TRBV2 to TRBJ1-3; 7 bases match TRBD1. The germline V gene has CDR1 SNHLY and CDR2 FYNNEI. This CDR3 has 15 amino acids. V was pared by 3 bases and J by 9 bases, with 11 bases of the junction left unmatched. Here the CDR3 DNA reads TGTGCCAGCAGTGATAGGACAGGTTACAGTGGCACCATATATTTT. Its protein product is CASSDRTGYSGTIYF.

This chain links TRBV12-3 or TRBV12-4 with TRBJ1-5; weak D call: TRBD1 (5 bases). Trimming removed 3 bases at V and 5 bases at J, with 8 bases between. This CDR3 is built from 13 residues. The CDR3 protein is CASSLGGDQPQHF. The CDR3 nucleotides read TGTGCCAGCAGTTTGGGGGGAGATCAGCCCCAGCATTTT.

V is TRBV19 and J is TRBJ2-1; 9 bases agree with TRBD2. The J segment lost 2 bases and the V segment lost 5 bases, leaving 16 bases of the junction unmatched. CDR3 size: 19 residues. Per the germline V gene, CDR1 is LNHDA and CDR2 is SQIVND (reference sequence). The CDR3: CASSPVDSGGGLPYNEQFF. The CDR3 DNA sequence: TGTGCCAGTAGTCCTGTCGATAGCGGGGGAGGCCTCCCCTACAATGAGCAGTTCTTC.

The rearrangement links TRBV11-2 to TRBJ2-7; the D gene is possibly TRBD2 (6 bases). Germline CDR1 and CDR2: SGHAT and FQNNGV. V was pared by 1 base and J by 6 bases, with 7 bases between. The CDR3 sequence is 12 residues long. CDR3: CASSLGGVEQYF. The CDR3 DNA reads TGTGCCAGCAGCTTAGGGGGGGTCGAGCAGTACTTC.

As for this clone: A junction end diverges from the germline sequence, so it may reflect a read error. V usage is TRBV7-7 and J usage is TRBJ2-5; the match to TRBD2 covers 9 bases. This CDR3 is 14 amino acids long. CDR1 and CDR2 (germline): SSHAT, FNYEAQ (reference sequence). The CDR3 reads CASKQTSGEETQYF. The DNA for the CDR3 is TGTGCTAGCAAACAGACTAGCGGAGAAGAGACCCAGTACTTC.

The chain links TRBV6-1 to TRBJ1-1; D is perhaps TRBD1 (6 bases). V was cut by 3 bases and J by 1 base, with 18 bases left in between. Germline CDR1 MNHNS, CDR2 SASEGT. CDR3 length: 17 residues. The CDR3 region has the DNA TGTGCCAGCAGTGACGCGGGTAGGGGGGGAAGGAACACTGAAGCTTTCTTT. As protein: CASSDAGRGGRNTEAFF.

The chain employs TRBV2 and TRBJ2-3, with D unresolved. Germline V gene data show CDR1 as SNHLY and CDR2 as FYNNEI. This CDR3 contains 12 residues. The V end was cut by 1 base, the J end by 5 bases, with 4 bases between. CDR3 coding DNA: TGTGCCAGCAGTGAAGAACAAGATACGCAGTATTTT. Translated: CASSEEQDTQYF.

The V gene is TRBV30, the J gene TRBJ1-5, with TRBD1 identical over 7 bases. The V and J ends lost 2 bases and 7 bases, in that order; junction bases with no gene match: 8. The CDR3 has 14 amino acids. CDR1 GTSNPN and CDR2 SVGIG come from the germline V gene (reference sequence). The CDR3 protein is CAWSSDRVGQPQHF. The CDR3 DNA is TGTGCCTGGAGTTCCGACAGGGTGGGACAGCCCCAGCATTTT. Complete variable domain (other parts from reference TRBV30 and TRBJ1-5): SQTIHQWPATLVQPVGSPLSLECTVEGTSNPNLYWYRQAAGRGLQLLFYSVGIGQISSEVPQNLSASRPQDRQFILSSKKLLLSDSGFYLCAWSSDRVGQPQHFGDGTRLSIL.

This clone occurred a few times. CDR3 region: CASSLGQGNQPQHF. The CDR3 nucleotides are TGTGCCAGCAGCCTTGGACAGGGCAATCAGCCCCAGCATTTT. This chain links TRBV9 with TRBJ1-5; 7 positions match TRBD1. V lost 4 bases and J lost 2; bases outside the gene matches: 3. The CDR3 spans 14 residues. Per the germline V gene, CDR1 is SGDLS and CDR2 is YYNGEE.

The chain uses TRBV7-3 and TRBJ2-5; D uncertain. The CDR3 loop spans 13 amino acids. Germline V gene sequence: CDR1 SGHTA, CDR2 FQGTGA. The germline V and J ends were trimmed by 2 bases and 5 bases, with 9 bases remaining between them. CDR3 bases: TGTGCCAGCAGCTTACTGGCAGCGGAGACCCAGTACTTC. This translates into CASSLLAAETQYF.

The table lists this clone with a few counts. J is TRBJ2-7 and V is TRBV2; 7 nucleotides align to TRBD1. CDR3 length: 13 residues. The V segment lost 7 bases and the J segment 6 bases; nucleotides outside the gene matches: 9. Germline V gives CDR1 SNHLY, CDR2 FYNNEI. The CDR3 protein is CASTTQGIGEQYF. In DNA form, the CDR3 reads TGTGCCAGCACCACACAGGGGATCGGCGAGCAGTACTTC.

This rearrangement joins TRBV6-5 to TRBJ2-7, with 8 bases identical to TRBD1. The CDR3 consists of 15 residues. Germline loops: CDR1 MNHEY, CDR2 SVGAGI. V trimming: 5 bases; J trimming: 3 bases; junction bases outside the gene matches: 9. This CDR3 is CASSKKPGTGYEQYF. The CDR3 bases are TGTGCCAGCAGTAAAAAACCCGGGACAGGCTACGAGCAGTACTTC.

A single count supports this clone. The genes are TRBV11-2 and TRBJ2-1; 12 bases align to TRBD2. V gave up 1 base and J gave up 5 bases; unmatched junction bases: 3. The CDR3 is 16 residues long. The germline gives CDR1 SGHAT, CDR2 FQNNGV. CDR3 nucleotides: TGTGCCAGCAGCTTAGGGACTAGCGGGATGAACAATGAGCAGTTCTTC. Protein product: CASSLGTSGMNNEQFF.

The rearrangement links TRBV18 to TRBJ1-3; D remains ambiguous. This CDR3 has 15 residues. Trimming stripped 3 bases from V and 2 bases from J, with 11 bases between. Germline loops: CDR1 KGHSH, CDR2 LQKENI. The CDR3 DNA reads TGTGCCAGCTCACCGGCGCGTGGGCCTGGAAACACCATATATTTT. This sequence encodes CASSPARGPGNTIYF.

V and J are TRBV18 and TRBJ2-2; 7 bases line up with TRBD1. V dropped 3 bases and J dropped 4; count of bases not matched to a gene: 2. This CDR3 has 14 amino acids. The V gene's germline CDR1 is KGHSH and CDR2 LQKENI. CDR3 DNA: TGTGCCAGCTCACCGACAGGGACCACCGGGGAGCTGTTTTTT. Translating it yields CASSPTGTTGELFF.

The chain uses TRBV11-2 and TRBJ2-2; 7 nucleotides align to TRBD1. The CDR3 runs to 15 residues. Unmatched junction bases numbered 10, after V lost 7 bases and J lost 5 bases. The germline CDR1 and CDR2 sequences are SGHAT and FQNNGV. The CDR3 region has the DNA TGTGCCAGCAACGATTACAGGGGACGGACCGGGGAGCTGTTTTTT. It translates to CASNDYRGRTGELFF. The full variable domain, its missing parts supplied by reference TRBV11-2 and TRBJ2-2, is EAGVAQSPRYKIIEKRQSVAFWCNPISGHATLYWYQQILGQGPKLLIQFQNNGVVDDSQLPKDRFSAERLKGVDSTLKIQPAKLEDSAVYLCASNDYRGRTGELFFGEGSRLTVL.

The chain has TRBV10-1 and TRBJ2-5; TRBD1 matches 10 bases. The J segment lost 5 bases and the V segment lost 0 bases, leaving 6 bases of the junction unmatched. The germline gives CDR1 WNHNN, CDR2 SYGVQD (reference sequence). The CDR3 extends over 16 amino acids. The chain's CDR3 is CASSESVGQGIETQYF. CDR3 bases: TGCGCCAGCAGTGAGTCGGTGGGACAGGGGATCGAGACCCAGTACTTC.

The chain carries TRBV3-1 (or the pseudogene TRBV3-2) and TRBJ2-1, with TRBD1 matching 8 bases. Germline V gene sequence: CDR1 LGHDT, CDR2 YNNKEL (reference sequence). The CDR3 loop spans 15 amino acids. The V gene end was trimmed by 1 base and the J gene end by 8 bases; junction bases not matched to a gene: 7. The CDR3 region has the DNA TGTGCCAGCAGCCAAGGTTACAGGGGGAAGGATGAGCAGTTCTTC. This gives the protein CASSQGYRGKDEQFF.

The chain employs TRBV4-3 and TRBJ1-3; maybe TRBD1 (5 bases). V lost 1 base, J lost 0 bases, and 13 bases lay in between. The CDR3 consists of 17 residues. The germline V gene encodes CDR1 LGHNA and CDR2 YSLEER. CDR3 in DNA: TGCGCCAGCAGCCAAGTAGGAGGGGTTCTCTCTGGAAACACCATATATTTT. This gives the protein CASSQVGGVLSGNTIYF.

This clone was seen a few times. The germline gene is not matched at one end of the junction; a read error may be the cause. The chain joins TRBV28 to TRBJ2-3, with 7 nucleotides matching TRBD1. Germline lookup yields CDR1 MDHEN and CDR2 SYDVKM. The CDR3 totals 17 residues. The CDR3 protein is CASGLGSGQPSTDTQYF. DNA for the CDR3: TGTGCCAGCGGTTTAGGATCGGGACAGCCCAGCACAGATACGCAGTATTTT.

In regard to this clone: The sample carries other DNA sequences with the same CDR3. J is TRBJ1-5 and V is TRBV6-5; D remains unclear. The length of the CDR3 is 13 residues. Deletions cut 6 bases from V and 0 bases from J, with 6 bases between. The germline gives CDR1 MNHEY, CDR2 SVGAGI. The CDR3 sequence is CASSRDSNQPQHF. CDR3 DNA: TGTGCCAGCAGCCGGGATAGCAATCAGCCCCAGCATTTT.

This rearrangement joins TRBV10-2 to TRBJ1-3; D not resolved. V lost 8 bases and J 0 bases, leaving 5 bases between the germline ends. CDR1 is WSHSY and CDR2 is SAAADI in the germline V gene. This CDR3 is built from 12 residues. CDR3 loop: CASGLSGNTIYF. The CDR3, as DNA: TGCGCCAGCGGACTCTCTGGAAACACCATATATTTT.

The rearrangement uses TRBV9 and TRBJ2-7, with TRBD2 as a possible D gene (6 bases). Between the trimmed V and J ends, which lost 0 bases and 0 bases, there was a span of 13 bases. Germline CDR1 is SGDLS and CDR2 is YYNGEE. This CDR3 region has 16 residues. The CDR3 region is CASSVGGEVFSYEQYF. CDR3 bases: TGTGCCAGCAGCGTAGGGGGGGAGGTTTTCTCCTACGAGCAGTACTTC. Filled out from reference TRBV9 and TRBJ2-7, the complete variable domain reads DSGVTQTPKHLITATGQRVTLRCSPRSGDLSVYWYQQSLDQGLQFLIQYYNGEERAKGNILERFSAQQFPDLHSELNLSSLELGDSALYFCASSVGGEVFSYEQYFGPGTRLTVT.

V usage is TRBV5-3 and J usage is TRBJ2-1, with 11 nucleotides matching TRBD2. TRBV5-3 is classed as an ORF, of uncertain function. Trimming took 4 bases from V and 6 from J; bases not matched to a gene: 15. The CDR3 consists of 18 residues. CDR3 nucleotides: TGTGCCAGAAGCATCACTAGCGGGAGAATCCCCCGCGTCAATGAGCAGTTCTTC. Translating it yields CARSITSGRIPRVNEQFF.

This sequence joins TRBV6-6 and TRBJ1-2; 7 nucleotides agree with TRBD1. V was pared by 0 bases and J by 5 bases, with 0 bases of the junction left unmatched. CDR1 MNHNY and CDR2 SVGAGI come from the germline V gene (reference sequence). The CDR3 has 13 residues. CDR3 coding DNA: TGTGCCAGCAGTTACTCGGGACAGTATGGCTACACCTTC. This gives the protein CASSYSGQYGYTF.

This chain joins TRBV6-5 and TRBJ2-1, with TRBD2 matching 7 bases. J lost 10 bases, V lost 7 bases, and 16 bases had no gene match. The germline CDR1 and CDR2 sequences are MNHEY and SVGAGI. The length of the CDR3 is 15 residues. The CDR3 region has the DNA TGTGCCAGCACATGGGGCGGGAGTGGGTACGGGGAGCAGTTCTTC. This sequence encodes CASTWGGSGYGEQFF.

This clone was counted a few times. The CDR3 is CASSPTGRDRHGYTF. Here the CDR3 DNA reads TGTGCCAGCAGCCCAACCGGACGGGACAGGCATGGCTACACCTTC. The chain uses TRBV3-1 (or the pseudogene TRBV3-2) and TRBJ1-2, with 8 bases matching TRBD1. Germline CDR1 reads LGHDT; CDR2 reads YNNKEL (reference sequence). The junction had 10 bases not matched to a gene; V was cut back by 4 bases and J by 6 bases. The CDR3 runs to 15 residues.

The V call is TRBV5-1, the J call TRBJ1-1; D perhaps matches TRBD1 (6 bases). CDR1 is SGHRS, CDR2 YFSETQ, per germline. The CDR3 covers 18 residues. The V end was cut by 0 bases, the J end by 1 base, with 19 bases between. CDR3 nucleotides: TGCGCCAGCAGCTTGGTTCCAAGGGGGAGCAGTCCGAACACTGAAGCTTTCTTT. This sequence encodes CASSLVPRGSSPNTEAFF.

This rearrangement joins TRBV3-1 (or the pseudogene TRBV3-2) to TRBJ1-2; TRBD1 matches 7 bases. Trimming took 1 base from V and 4 from J; bases not matched to a gene: 6. CDR1 is LGHDT and CDR2 is YNNKEL in the germline V gene (reference sequence). The CDR3 runs to 15 residues. The CDR3 sequence is CASSQGSAGGYGYTF. DNA for the CDR3: TGTGCCAGCAGCCAAGGTTCAGCAGGGGGCTATGGCTACACCTTC.

The gene calls are TRBV20-1 and TRBJ2-7; D is uncertain. The CDR3 sequence is 11 residues long. The V end was cut by 5 bases, the J end by 6 bases, with 11 bases between. Looked up from germline, CDR1 is DFQATT and CDR2 is SNEGSKA (reference sequence). The CDR3 nucleotides are TGCAGTGCTCCGGTGAGGTTCGAGCAGTACTTC. It is translated as CSAPVRFEQYF.